This TCR beta chain was found in a study of T cells after yellow fever vaccination (dated by TCRdb to about 2019). About the investigation overall: The SMART-Seq v4 Ultra Low Input RNA kit was used to prepare libraries from fractions with low cell numbers. Two healthy male donors, one aged 18 to 29 and one aged 30 to 39 years, were included in the cohort. Blood was collected at multiple timepoints before and after primary and secondary immunization, and bulk PBMC replicates and cell subsets were isolated. To follow T-cell clones before and after both primary and booster YFV17D yellow fever vaccination, bulk TCR alpha and beta repertoires underwent longitudinal sequencing. What the research found in general, with its limitations: FACS-sorted repertoires could contain abundant contaminating clonotypes from the bulk population, so computational filtering was required. Because only a couple of donors were included in the study, the extent to which the findings can be generalized is limited. The secondary T-cell response was weaker than the primary response but faster, peaking on day 5 instead of day 15. A small fraction of clonotypes showed up in both the CD4 and CD8 compartments, probably as a result of convergent recombination. After the booster, most clones that had expanded after primary vaccination were detected again (approximately 97% of CD4 and more than 80% of CD8), suggesting broad maintenance of memory.

The CDR1 and CDR2 encoded by the germline V gene (reference sequence) are MNHNY and SVGAGI. Germline trimming amounts to 6 bases on V and 5 bases on J, with 12 as the count of junction bases outside the gene matches. From its cysteine to its phenylalanine, the CDR3 spans 16 amino acids. Of the read, only the CDR3 DNA is kept; its 48 bases are in frame from base 1. On this clonotype: The antigen it binds to is not known. No base quality values were provided; no much bigger clone lies one nucleotide off.

According to the study, the label for this sample's treatment or condition signals: live attenuated yellow fever vaccine strain. At each blood-draw timepoint, two biological replicates of bulk PBMCs were collected. PBMCs were isolated from peripheral blood using a standard Ficoll-Paque protocol. TriZol was used to extract RNA from bulk PBMCs, CD4 and CD8 fractions, and dextramer-positive and dextramer-negative fractions. Sequenced on an Illumina NovaSeq 6000. Synthesis of TCR cDNA relied on 5'RACE template switching, a step that introduced a universal primer site along with unique molecular identifiers. Priming for cDNA synthesis came from both the TCR alpha and TCR beta constant segments. Libraries were amplified in two PCR steps, with sample barcodes and sequencing adapters added in the second step. Sequencing of libraries was done on Illumina HiSeq 2500 (2x100 bp) or NovaSeq (2x150 bp). Per the source publication's procedure: MIGEC was used to demultiplex reads and collapse the reads into UMI consensus sequences, and MiXCR was used for V(D)J alignment. Vaccine-responding clonotypes were defined with edgeR using replicate PBMC samples, requiring FDR below 0.01 and a log2 fold change above 5 up to day 15. CD4 or CD8 identity was assigned to each bulk clonotype according to whether the clonotype was present at higher abundance in the sequenced CD4 repertoire or the sequenced CD8 repertoire. TCRdb trimmed public reads at Q25 via fastp, called clones via MiXCR and kept in-frame beta chains. Every entry covers one CDR3 protein and lists the most common genes and DNA from its rows. These V and J calls derive from TCRdb rather than the authors' analysis. This sample has some 390,000 distinct CDR3 sequences in its table, and approximately 18% of those were observed once. 15% to 20% of the sample lies in the top ten.

This material consisted of PBMCs, taken before the yellow fever booster vaccination. The origin of this receptor is a young man who received the YFV17D yellow fever vaccine. The V gene is TRBV6-6 and the J gene is TRBJ2-5; 10 junctional bases match TRBD2. Read as DNA, the sequence is TGTGCCAGCAGCCCCGTTGAGCGGGGGGGCCTCGAGACCCAGTACTTC. Its translation reads: CASSPVERGGLETQYF.